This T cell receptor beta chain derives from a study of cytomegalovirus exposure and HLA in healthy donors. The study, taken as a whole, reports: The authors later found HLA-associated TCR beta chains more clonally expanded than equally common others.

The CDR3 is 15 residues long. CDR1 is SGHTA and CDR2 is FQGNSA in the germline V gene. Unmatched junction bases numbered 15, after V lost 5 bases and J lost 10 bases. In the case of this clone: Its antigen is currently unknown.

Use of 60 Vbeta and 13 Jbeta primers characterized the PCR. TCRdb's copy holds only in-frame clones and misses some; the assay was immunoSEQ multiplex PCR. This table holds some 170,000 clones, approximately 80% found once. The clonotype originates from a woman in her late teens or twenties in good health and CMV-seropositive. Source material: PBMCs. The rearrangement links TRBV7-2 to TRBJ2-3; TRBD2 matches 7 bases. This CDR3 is CASSASGTTSEAQYF. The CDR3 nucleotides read TGTGCCAGCAGCGCCTCCGGGACTACCTCTGAGGCGCAGTATTTT. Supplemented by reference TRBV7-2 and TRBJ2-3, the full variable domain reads GAGVSQSPSNKVTEKGKDVELRCDPISGHTALYWYRQSLGQGLEFLIYFQGNSAPDKSGLPSDRFSAERTGGSVSTLTIQRTQQEDSAVYLCASSASGTTSEAQYFGPGTRLTVL.